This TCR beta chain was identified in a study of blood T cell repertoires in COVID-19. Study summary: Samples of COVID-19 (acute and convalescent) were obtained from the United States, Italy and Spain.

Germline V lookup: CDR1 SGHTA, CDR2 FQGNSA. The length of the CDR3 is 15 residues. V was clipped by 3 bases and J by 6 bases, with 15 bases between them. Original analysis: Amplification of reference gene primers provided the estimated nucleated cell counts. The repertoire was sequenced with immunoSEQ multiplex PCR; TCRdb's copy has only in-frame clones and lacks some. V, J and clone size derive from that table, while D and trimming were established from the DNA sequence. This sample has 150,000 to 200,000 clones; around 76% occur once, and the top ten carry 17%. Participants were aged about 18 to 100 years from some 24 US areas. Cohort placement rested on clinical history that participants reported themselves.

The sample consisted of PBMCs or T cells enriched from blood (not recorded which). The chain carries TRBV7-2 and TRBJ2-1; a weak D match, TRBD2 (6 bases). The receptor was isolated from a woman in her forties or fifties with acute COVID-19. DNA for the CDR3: TGTGCCAGCAGCTTTACCGGGACTCCCTCCAATGAGCAGTTCTTC. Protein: CASSFTGTPSNEQFF. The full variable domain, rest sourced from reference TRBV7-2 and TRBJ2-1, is GAGVSQSPSNKVTEKGKDVELRCDPISGHTALYWYRQSLGQGLEFLIYFQGNSAPDKSGLPSDRFSAERTGGSVSTLTIQRTQQEDSAVYLCASSFTGTPSNEQFFGPGTRLTVL.